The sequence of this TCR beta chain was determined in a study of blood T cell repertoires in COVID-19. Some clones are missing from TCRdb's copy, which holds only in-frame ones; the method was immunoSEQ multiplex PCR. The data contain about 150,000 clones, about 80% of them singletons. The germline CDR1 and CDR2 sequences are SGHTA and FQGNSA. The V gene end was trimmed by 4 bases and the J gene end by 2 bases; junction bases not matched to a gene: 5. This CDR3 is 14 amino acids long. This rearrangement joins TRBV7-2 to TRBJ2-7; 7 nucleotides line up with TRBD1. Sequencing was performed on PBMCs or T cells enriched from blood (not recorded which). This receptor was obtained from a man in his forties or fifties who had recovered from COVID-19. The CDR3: CASSSPGQTYEQYF. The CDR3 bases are TGTGCCAGCAGCTCACCGGGACAGACCTACGAGCAGTACTTC.